The rows below give T cell receptor beta chains drawn from one sample of a study of T cells in Graves' hyperthyroidism and ophthalmopathy. TCRdb reprocessed the multiplex PCR reads via MiXCR and lists one record per CDR3 protein. The table records under 350,000 distinct CDR3 sequences, over 20% of them present only once. The sample taken for sequencing was blood. The receptor source for this set is a woman aged 45 to 65 with Graves' hyperthyroidism. CDR3s include the opening cysteine and the closing phenylalanine or tryptophan. The D gene is left open where the match is weak. Only some rows state a clone size, as once, few, many or a class for expanded clones.

V	size	D	J	DNA	CDR3
TRBV28	once	TRBD2	TRBJ2-3	TGTGCCGTCCGAACGGGACTAGCGGCGGGGGTAAAAGATACGCAGTATTTT	CAVRTGLAAGVKDTQYF
TRBV6-1	few	-	TRBJ1-2	TGTGCCAGCAGCGAGAGCAGGGCGCTTAACTATGGCTACACCTTC	CASSESRALNYGYTF
TRBV14	-	TRBD1	TRBJ1-5	TGTGCCAGCAGCCTACAGGGGAACAATCAGCCCCAGCATTTT	CASSLQGNNQPQHF
TRBV7-6	-	-	TRBJ2-1	TGTGCCAGCAGCTCTAGGACAGGGAGGGAGGATGAGCAGTTCTTC	CASSSRTGREDEQFF
TRBV20-1	-	-	TRBJ1-2	TGCAGTGCTCCTCGGGGGGCTTTCTATGGCTACACCTTC	CSAPRGAFYGYTF
TRBV5-1	-	-	TRBJ2-5	TGCGCCAGCAGCTTGTCAAGTCAAGAAGAGACCCAGTACTTC	CASSLSSQEETQYF
TRBV3-1	many	TRBD1	TRBJ2-4	TGTGCCAGCAGCCGACAGGGTGGAATAGCCAAAAACATTCAGTACTTC	CASSRQGGIAKNIQYF
TRBV27	-	-	TRBJ2-4	TGTGCCAGCAGTCCGCTTGCGGGTTCCAAAAACATTCAGTACTTC	CASSPLAGSKNIQYF
TRBV6-2/TRBV6-3	-	-	TRBJ2-3	TGTGCCAGCAGTCGCAAGGGGAGCACAGATACGCAGTATTTT	CASSRKGSTDTQYF
TRBV20-1	-	TRBD2	TRBJ2-1	TGCAGTGCGTCGGGGGGGACTAGCGGGTACAATGAGCAGTTCTTC	CSASGGTSGYNEQFF
TRBV3-1	many	-	TRBJ1-2	TGTGCCAGCAGTCCTCCGGACATGCCTGGCTACACCTTC	CASSPPDMPGYTF
TRBV12-3/TRBV12-4	few	TRBD1	TRBJ2-7	TGTGCCAGCAGAACTACAGGGGACGACGAGCAGTACTTC	CASRTTGDDEQYF
TRBV7-9	many	-	TRBJ2-1	TGTGCCAGCAGCCCAAAGGTTATCGATGAGCAGTTCTTC	CASSPKVIDEQFF
TRBV2	few	-	TRBJ2-5	TGTGCCACCGCCTTGACTAACCAAGAGACCCAGTACTTC	CATALTNQETQYF
TRBV28	many	TRBD1	TRBJ2-2	TGTGCCAGCAGTATTGGTGGGACAGGTAGCTTCGGGGAGCTGTTTTTT	CASSIGGTGSFGELFF
TRBV30	-	TRBD2	TRBJ2-5	TGTGCCTGGGGACTAGCGGGAGCAGAGACCCAGTACTTC	CAWGLAGAETQYF
TRBV20-1	-	-	TRBJ1-2	TGCAGTGCTAGCCCGGGAGGTGGCTACATCTTC	CSASPGGGYIF